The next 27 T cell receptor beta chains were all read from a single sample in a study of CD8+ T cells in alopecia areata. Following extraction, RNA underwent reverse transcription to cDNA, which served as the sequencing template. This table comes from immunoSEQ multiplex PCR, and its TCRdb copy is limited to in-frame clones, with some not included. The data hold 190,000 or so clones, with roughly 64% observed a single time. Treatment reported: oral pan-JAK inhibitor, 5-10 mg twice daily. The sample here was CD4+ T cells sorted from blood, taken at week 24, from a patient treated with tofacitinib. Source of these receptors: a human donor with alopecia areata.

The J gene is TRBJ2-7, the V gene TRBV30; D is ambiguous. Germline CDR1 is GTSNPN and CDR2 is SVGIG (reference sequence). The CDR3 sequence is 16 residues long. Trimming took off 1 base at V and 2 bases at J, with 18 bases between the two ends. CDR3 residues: CAWSDPLRDRAYEQYF. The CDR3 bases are TGTGCCTGGAGTGACCCCCTAAGGGATCGGGCCTACGAGCAGTACTTC.

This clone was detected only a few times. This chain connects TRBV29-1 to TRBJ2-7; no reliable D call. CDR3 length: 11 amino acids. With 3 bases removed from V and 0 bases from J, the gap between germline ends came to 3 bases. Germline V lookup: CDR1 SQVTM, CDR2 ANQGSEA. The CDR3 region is CSVENSYEQYF. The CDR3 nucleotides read TGCAGCGTTGAGAACTCCTACGAGCAGTACTTC.

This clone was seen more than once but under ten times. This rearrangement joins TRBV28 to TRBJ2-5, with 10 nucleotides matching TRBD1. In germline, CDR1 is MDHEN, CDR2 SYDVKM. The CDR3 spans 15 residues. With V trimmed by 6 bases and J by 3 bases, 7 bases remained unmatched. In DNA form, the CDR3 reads TGTGCCAGCAGCTCCCCAGGGACAGGGGAAGAGACCCAGTACTTC. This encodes CASSSPGTGEETQYF.

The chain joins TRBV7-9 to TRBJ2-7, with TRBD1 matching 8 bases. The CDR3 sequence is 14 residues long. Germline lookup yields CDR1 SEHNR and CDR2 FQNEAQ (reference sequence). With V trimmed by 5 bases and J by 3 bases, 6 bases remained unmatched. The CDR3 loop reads CASSTGQGFYEQYF. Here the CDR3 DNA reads TGTGCCAGCAGCACCGGACAGGGATTCTACGAGCAGTACTTC.

CDR3 nucleotide sequence: TGTGCCAGCAGTTCAGGGACAGGGGATTACAATGAGCAGTTCTTC. As protein: CASSSGTGDYNEQFF. This chain joins TRBV28 and TRBJ2-1, with 10 nucleotides matching TRBD1. CDR1 MDHEN and CDR2 SYDVKM come from the germline V gene. The V gene end was trimmed by 4 bases and the J gene end by 4 bases; junction bases not matched to a gene: 4. This CDR3 spans 15 amino acids.

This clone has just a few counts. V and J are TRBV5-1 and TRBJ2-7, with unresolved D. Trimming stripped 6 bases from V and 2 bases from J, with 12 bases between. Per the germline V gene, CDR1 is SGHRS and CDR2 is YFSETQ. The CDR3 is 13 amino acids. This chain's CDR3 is CASTIGQTYEQYF. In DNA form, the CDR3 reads TGCGCCAGCACCATAGGCCAAACCTACGAGCAGTACTTC.

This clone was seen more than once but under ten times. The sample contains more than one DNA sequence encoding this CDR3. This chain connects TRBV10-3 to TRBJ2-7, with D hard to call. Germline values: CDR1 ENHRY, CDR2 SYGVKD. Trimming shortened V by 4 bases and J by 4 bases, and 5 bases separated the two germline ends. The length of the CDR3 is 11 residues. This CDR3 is CAISALYEQYF. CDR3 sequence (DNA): TGTGCCATCAGTGCACTTTACGAGCAGTACTTC.

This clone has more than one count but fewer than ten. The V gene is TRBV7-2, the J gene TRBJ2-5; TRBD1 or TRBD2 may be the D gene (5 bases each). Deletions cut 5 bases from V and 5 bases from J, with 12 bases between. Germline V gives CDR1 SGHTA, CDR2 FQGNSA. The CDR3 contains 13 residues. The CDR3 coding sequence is TGTGCCAGCAGCCTGGGGGTGTCGGAGACCCAGTACTTC. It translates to CASSLGVSETQYF.

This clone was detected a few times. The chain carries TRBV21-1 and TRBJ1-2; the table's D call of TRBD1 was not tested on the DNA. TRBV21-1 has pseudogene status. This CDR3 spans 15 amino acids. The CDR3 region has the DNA TGTGCCAGCAGCAAAGACGGACAGGGGGACGGTGGCTACACCTTC. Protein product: CASSKDGQGDGGYTF.

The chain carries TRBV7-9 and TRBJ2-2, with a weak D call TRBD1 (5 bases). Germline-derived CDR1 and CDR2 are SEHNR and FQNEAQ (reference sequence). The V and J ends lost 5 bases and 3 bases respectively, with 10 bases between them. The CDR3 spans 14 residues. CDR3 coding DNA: TGTGCCAGCAGCGCCAGGGAAGACACCGGGGAGCTGTTTTTT. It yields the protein CASSAREDTGELFF.

The CDR3 spells CASSLRGLAASYEQYF. CDR3 in DNA: TGTGCCAGCAGCTTACGAGGTCTAGCGGCCTCCTACGAGCAGTACTTC. The chain couples TRBV11-2 to TRBJ2-7, with 7 bases matching TRBD2. The junction had 7 bases not matched to a gene; V was cut back by 2 bases and J by 0 bases. Germline V gene data show CDR1 as SGHAT and CDR2 as FQNNGV. The CDR3 is made up of 16 amino acids.

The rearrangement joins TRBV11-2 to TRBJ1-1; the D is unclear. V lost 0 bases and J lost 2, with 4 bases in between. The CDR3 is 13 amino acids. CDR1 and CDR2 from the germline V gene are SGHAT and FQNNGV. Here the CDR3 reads CASSLEANTEAFF. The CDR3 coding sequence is TGTGCCAGCAGCTTAGAGGCTAACACTGAAGCTTTCTTT.

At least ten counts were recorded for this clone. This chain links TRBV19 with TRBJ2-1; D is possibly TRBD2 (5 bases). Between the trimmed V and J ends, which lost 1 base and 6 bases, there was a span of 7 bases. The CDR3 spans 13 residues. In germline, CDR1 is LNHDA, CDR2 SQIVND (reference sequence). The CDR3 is CASSIGRGNEQFF. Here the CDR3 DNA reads TGTGCCAGTAGTATAGGTCGGGGCAATGAGCAGTTCTTC.

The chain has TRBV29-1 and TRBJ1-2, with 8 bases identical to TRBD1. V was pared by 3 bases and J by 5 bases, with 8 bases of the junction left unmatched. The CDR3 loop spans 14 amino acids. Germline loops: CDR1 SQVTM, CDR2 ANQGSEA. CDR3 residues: CSVDVAGGAYGYTF. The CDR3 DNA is TGCAGCGTTGATGTGGCAGGGGGCGCTTATGGCTACACCTTC. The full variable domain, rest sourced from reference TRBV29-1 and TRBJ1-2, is SAVISQKPSRDICQRGTSLTIQCQVDSQVTMMFWYRQQPGQSLTLIATANQGSEATYESGFVIDKFPISRPNLTFSTLTVSNMSPEDSSIYLCSVDVAGGAYGYTFGSGTRLTVV.

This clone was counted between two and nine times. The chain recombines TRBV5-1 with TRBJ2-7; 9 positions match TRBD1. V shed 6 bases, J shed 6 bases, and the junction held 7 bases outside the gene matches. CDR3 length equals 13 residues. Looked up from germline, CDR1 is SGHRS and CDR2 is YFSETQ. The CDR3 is CASTMGQGPEQYF. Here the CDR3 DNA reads TGCGCCAGCACGATGGGACAGGGCCCCGAGCAGTACTTC.

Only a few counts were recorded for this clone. The CDR3 DNA sequence: TGCGCCAGCAGCCCGGGAGGTCCAGACGAGCAGTACTTC. Protein sequence: CASSPGGPDEQYF. The chain links TRBV5-1 to TRBJ2-7; 7 bases agree with TRBD2. The germline CDR1 and CDR2 sequences are SGHRS and YFSETQ. V lost 4 bases to trimming and J lost 5 bases; unmatched junction nucleotides: 6. This CDR3 has 13 amino acids.

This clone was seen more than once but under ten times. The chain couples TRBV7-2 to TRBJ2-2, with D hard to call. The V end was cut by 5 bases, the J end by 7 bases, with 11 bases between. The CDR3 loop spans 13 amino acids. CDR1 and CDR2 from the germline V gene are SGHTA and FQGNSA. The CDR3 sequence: CASSLRFNGELFF. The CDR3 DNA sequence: TGTGCCAGCAGCCTTCGGTTTAACGGGGAGCTGTTTTTT.

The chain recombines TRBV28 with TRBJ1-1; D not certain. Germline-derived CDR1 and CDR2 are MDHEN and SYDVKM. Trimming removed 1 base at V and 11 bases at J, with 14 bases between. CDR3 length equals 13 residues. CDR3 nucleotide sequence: TGTGCCAGCAGTTTATCCCCACGACAAGTGGCTTTCTTT. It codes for CASSLSPRQVAFF.

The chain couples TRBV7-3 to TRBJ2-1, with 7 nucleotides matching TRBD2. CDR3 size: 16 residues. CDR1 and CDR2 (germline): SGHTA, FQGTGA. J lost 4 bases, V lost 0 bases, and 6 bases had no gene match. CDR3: CASSLTGLAAYNEQFF. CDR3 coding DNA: TGTGCCAGCAGCTTAACAGGCCTAGCGGCATACAATGAGCAGTTCTTC.

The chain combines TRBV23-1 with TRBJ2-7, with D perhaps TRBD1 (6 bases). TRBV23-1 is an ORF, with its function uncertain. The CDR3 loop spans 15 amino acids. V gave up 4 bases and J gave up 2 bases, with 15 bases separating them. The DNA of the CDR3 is TGCGCCAGCAGTCCCCTACGACAGGAGACCTACGAGCAGTACTTC. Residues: CASSPLRQETYEQYF.

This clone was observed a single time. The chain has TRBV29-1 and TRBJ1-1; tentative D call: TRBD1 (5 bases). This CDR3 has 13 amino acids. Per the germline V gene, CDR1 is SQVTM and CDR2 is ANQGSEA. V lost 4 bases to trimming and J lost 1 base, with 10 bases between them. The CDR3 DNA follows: TGCAGCGTTGTATGTGGGGGGAACACTGAAGCTTTCTTT. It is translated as CSVVCGGNTEAFF.

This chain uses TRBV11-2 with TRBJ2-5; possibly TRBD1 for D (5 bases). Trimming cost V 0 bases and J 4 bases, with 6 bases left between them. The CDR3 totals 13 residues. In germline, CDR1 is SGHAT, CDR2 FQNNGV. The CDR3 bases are TGTGCCAGCAGCTTAGAGCAGGGAGAGACCCAGTACTTC. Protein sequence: CASSLEQGETQYF.

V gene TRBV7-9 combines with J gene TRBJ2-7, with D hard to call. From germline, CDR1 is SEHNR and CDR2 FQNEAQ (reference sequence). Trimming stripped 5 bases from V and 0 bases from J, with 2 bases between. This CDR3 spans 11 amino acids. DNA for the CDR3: TGTGCCAGCAGCCCCTCCTACGAGCAGTACTTC. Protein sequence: CASSPSYEQYF.

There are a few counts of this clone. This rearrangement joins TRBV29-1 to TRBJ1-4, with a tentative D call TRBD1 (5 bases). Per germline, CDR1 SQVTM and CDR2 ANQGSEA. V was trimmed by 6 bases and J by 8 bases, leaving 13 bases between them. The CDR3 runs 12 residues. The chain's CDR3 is CSVGDSTEKLFF. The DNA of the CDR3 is TGCAGCGTGGGGGACTCCACGGAAAAACTGTTTTTT.

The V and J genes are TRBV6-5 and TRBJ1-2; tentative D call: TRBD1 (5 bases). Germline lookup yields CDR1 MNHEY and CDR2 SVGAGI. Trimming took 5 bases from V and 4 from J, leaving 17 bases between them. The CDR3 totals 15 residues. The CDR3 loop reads CASSPSGGSGYGYTF. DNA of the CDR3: TGTGCCAGCAGTCCCTCGGGGGGGTCTGGCTATGGCTACACCTTC.

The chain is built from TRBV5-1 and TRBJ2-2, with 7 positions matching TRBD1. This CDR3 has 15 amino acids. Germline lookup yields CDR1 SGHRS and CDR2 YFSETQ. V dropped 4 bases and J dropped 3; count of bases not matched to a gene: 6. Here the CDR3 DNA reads TGCGCCAGCAGCCGGGGACAGATTGACACCGGGGAGCTGTTTTTT. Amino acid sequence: CASSRGQIDTGELFF.

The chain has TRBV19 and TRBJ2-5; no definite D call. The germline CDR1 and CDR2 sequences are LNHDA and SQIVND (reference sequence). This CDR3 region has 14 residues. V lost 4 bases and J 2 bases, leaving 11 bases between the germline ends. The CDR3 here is CASSRAINQETQYF. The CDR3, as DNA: TGTGCCAGTAGTAGGGCTATTAATCAAGAGACCCAGTACTTC.